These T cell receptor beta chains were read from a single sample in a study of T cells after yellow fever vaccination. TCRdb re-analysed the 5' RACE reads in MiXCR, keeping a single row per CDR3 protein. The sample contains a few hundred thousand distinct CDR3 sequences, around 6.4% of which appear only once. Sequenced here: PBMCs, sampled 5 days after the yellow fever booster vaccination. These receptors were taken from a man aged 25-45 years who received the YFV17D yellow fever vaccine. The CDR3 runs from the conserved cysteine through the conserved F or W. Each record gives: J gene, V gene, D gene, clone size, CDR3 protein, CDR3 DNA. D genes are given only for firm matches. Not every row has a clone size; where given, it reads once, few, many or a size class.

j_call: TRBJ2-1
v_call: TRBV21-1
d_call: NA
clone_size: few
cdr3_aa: CASSRGQPRDEQFF
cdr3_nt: TGTGCCAGCAGCCGGGGACAGCCTAGGGATGAGCAGTTCTTC

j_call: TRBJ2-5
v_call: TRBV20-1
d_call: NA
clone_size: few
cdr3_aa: CSAGVEQETQYF
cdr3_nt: TGCAGTGCTGGTGTGGAACAAGAGACCCAGTACTTC

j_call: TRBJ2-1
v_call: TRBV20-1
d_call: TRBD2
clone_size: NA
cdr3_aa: CSARVGAGVNEQFF
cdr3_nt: TGCAGTGCTCGTGTCGGGGCGGGAGTGAATGAGCAGTTCTTC

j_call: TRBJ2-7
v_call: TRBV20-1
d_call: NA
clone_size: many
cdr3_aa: CSAPSDYQSGQYF
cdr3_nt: TGCAGTGCCCCCTCGGACTACCAGTCCGGGCAGTACTTC

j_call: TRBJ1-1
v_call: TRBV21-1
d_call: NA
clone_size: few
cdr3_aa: CASSKGGGKTEGGTEAFF
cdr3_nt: TGTGCCAGCAGCAAAGGGGGGGGGAAGACCGAAGGGGGCACTGAAGCTTTCTTT

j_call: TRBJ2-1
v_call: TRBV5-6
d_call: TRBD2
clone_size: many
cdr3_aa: CASSFLPPPSGHNEQFF
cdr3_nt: TGTGCCAGCAGCTTTCTCCCCCCCCCTAGCGGGCACAATGAGCAGTTCTTC

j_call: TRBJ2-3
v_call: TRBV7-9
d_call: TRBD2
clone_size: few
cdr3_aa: CASPGLAGTDTQYF
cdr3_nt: TGTGCCAGCCCGGGACTAGCGGGCACAGATACGCAGTATTTT

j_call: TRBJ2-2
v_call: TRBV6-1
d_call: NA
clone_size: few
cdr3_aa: CASREGAGITGELFF
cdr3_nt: TGTGCCAGCAGAGAGGGGGCGGGGATCACCGGGGAGCTGTTTTTT

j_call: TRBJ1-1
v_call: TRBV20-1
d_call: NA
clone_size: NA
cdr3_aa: CSAYGPRNTEAFF
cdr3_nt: TGCAGTGCTTATGGACCGAGGAACACTGAAGCTTTCTTT

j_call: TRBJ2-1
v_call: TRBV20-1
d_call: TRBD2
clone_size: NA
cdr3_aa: CSGGLAGVRASYNEQFF
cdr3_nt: TGCAGCGGGGGACTAGCGGGAGTCAGGGCATCCTACAATGAGCAGTTCTTC

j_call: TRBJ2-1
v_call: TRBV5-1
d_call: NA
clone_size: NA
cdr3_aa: CASIGGDEQFF
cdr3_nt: TGCGCCAGCATTGGGGGCGATGAGCAGTTCTTC

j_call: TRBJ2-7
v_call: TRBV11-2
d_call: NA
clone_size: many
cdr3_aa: CASSLGRPTGGASYEQYF
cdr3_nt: TGTGCCAGCAGCTTAGGTAGACCTACAGGTGGGGCTTCCTACGAGCAGTACTTC

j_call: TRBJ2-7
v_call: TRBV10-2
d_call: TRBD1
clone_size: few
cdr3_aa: CASGDRPTKQYF
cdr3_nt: TGCGCCAGCGGGGACAGACCTACGAAGCAGTACTTC

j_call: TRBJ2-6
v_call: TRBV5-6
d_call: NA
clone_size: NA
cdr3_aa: CASSWGSGSGANVLTF
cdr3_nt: TGTGCCAGCAGCTGGGGAAGCGGGTCTGGGGCCAACGTCCTGACTTTC

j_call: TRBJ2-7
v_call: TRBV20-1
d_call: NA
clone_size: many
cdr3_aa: CSARPKPYEQYF
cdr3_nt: TGCAGTGCTCGACCGAAGCCGTACGAGCAGTACTTC

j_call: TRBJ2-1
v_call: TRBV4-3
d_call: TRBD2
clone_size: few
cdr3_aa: CASSQYHSAGVGNEQFF
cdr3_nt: TGCGCCAGCAGCCAGTACCATAGCGCGGGAGTGGGGAATGAGCAGTTCTTC

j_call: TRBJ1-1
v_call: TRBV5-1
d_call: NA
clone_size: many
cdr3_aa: CASSPSLSVHEAFF
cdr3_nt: TGCGCCAGCAGCCCCTCTTTGTCCGTCCACGAAGCTTTCTTT

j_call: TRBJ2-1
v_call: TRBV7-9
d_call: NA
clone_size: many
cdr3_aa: CASIDNEQFF
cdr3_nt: TGTGCCAGCATCGACAATGAGCAGTTCTTC

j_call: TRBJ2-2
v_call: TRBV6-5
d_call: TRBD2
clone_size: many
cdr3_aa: CASSYPTPFIPGLAGRTGELFF
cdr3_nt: TGTGCCAGCAGTTACCCAACCCCTTTCATCCCGGGACTAGCGGGGCGGACCGGGGAGCTGTTTTTT

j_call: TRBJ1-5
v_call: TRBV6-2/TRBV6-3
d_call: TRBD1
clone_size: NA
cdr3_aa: CASSSLTGVGQPQHF
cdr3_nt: TGTGCCAGCAGTTCCCTCACAGGGGTGGGTCAGCCCCAGCATTTT

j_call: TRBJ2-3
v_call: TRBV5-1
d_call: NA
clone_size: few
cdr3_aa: CASSFATKQYF
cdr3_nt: TGCGCCAGCAGCTTCGCAACCAAGCAGTATTTT

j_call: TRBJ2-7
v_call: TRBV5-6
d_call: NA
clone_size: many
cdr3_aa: CASSSSYQRLYEQYF
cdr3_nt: TGTGCCAGCAGCTCCAGTTACCAGCGGCTCTACGAGCAGTACTTC

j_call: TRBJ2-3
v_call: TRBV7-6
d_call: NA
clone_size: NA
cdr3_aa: CASSLLLGGGWDTQYF
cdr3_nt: TGTGCCAGCAGCTTACTCCTGGGCGGGGGCTGGGATACGCAGTATTTT

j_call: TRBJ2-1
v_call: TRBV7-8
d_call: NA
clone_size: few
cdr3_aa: CASLNLGGYNEQFF
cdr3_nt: TGTGCCAGCCTCAATCTCGGGGGCTACAATGAGCAGTTCTTC

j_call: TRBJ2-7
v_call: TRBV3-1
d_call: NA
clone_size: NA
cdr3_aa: CASSQAGVVEQYF
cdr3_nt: TGTGCCAGCAGCCAAGCGGGAGTGGTAGAGCAGTACTTC

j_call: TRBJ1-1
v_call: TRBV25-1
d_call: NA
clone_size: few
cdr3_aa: CASSGGDKTEAFF
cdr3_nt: TGTGCCAGCAGTGGGGGGGATAAGACTGAAGCTTTCTTT

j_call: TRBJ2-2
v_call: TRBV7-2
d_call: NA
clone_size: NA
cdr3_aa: CASSLGLGRETGELFF
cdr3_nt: TGTGCCAGCAGCTTAGGTTTAGGGAGAGAGACCGGGGAGCTGTTTTTT

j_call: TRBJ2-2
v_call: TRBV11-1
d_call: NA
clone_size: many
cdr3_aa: CASSQGRLALTNTGELFF
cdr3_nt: TGTGCCAGCAGCCAGGGTAGGCTAGCGCTGACGAACACCGGGGAGCTGTTTTTT

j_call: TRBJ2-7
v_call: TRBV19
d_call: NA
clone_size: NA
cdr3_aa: CASSAQVGEQYF
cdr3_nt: TGTGCCAGTAGCGCTCAAGTCGGCGAGCAGTACTTC

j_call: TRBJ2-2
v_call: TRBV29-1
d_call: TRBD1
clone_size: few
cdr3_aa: CSVELLDRAGTGELFF
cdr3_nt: TGCAGCGTTGAACTGTTAGACAGGGCAGGTACCGGGGAGCTGTTTTTT

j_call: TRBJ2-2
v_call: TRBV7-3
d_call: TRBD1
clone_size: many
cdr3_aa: CASSNRDRGTGELFF
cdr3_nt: TGTGCCAGCAGCAACCGGGACAGGGGCACCGGGGAGCTGTTTTTT

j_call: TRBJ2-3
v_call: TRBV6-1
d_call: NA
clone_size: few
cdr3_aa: CASRGGAESTDTQYF
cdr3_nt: TGTGCCAGTAGAGGGGGGGCGGAAAGCACAGATACGCAGTATTTT

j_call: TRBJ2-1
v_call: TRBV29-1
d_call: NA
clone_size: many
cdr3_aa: CSVAGPEQFF
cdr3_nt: TGCAGCGTTGCTGGGCCCGAGCAGTTCTTC

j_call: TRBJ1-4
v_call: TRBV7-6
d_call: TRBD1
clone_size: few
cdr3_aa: CASSLALGDRPNEKLFF
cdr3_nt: TGTGCCAGCAGCTTAGCGCTCGGGGACAGACCTAATGAAAAACTGTTTTTT

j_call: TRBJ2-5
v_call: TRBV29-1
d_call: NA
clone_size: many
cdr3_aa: CSVGLGQDTQYF
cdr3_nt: TGCAGCGTTGGGCTCGGACAAGACACCCAGTACTTC

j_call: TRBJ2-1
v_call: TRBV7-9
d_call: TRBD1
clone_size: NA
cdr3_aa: CASSSRDRVVNEQFF
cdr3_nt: TGTGCCAGCAGCTCCCGGGACAGGGTAGTCAATGAGCAGTTCTTC

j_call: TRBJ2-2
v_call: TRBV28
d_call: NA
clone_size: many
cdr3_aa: CASGGKNTGELFF
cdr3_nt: TGTGCCAGCGGGGGGAAGAACACCGGGGAGCTGTTTTTT

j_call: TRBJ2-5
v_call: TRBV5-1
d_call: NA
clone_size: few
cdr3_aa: CASSLTVPYQETQYF
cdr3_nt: TGCGCCAGCAGCTTGACAGTGCCGTACCAAGAGACCCAGTACTTC

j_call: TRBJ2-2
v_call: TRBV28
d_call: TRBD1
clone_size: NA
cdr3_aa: CASAGQGESGELFF
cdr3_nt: TGTGCCAGCGCGGGACAGGGGGAATCCGGGGAGCTGTTTTTT

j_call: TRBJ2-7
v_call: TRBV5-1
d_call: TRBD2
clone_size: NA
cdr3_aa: CASSASSGMYEQYF
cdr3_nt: TGCGCCAGCAGTGCGAGTAGCGGGATGTACGAGCAGTACTTC

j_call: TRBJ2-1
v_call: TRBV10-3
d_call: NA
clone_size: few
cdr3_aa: CAISVRGEQFF
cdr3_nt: TGTGCCATCAGTGTCCGGGGTGAGCAGTTCTTC

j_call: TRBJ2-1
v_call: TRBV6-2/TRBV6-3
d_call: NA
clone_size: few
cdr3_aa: CASTHPRRGYNEQFF
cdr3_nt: TGTGCCAGCACCCACCCCCGGCGTGGCTACAATGAGCAGTTCTTC

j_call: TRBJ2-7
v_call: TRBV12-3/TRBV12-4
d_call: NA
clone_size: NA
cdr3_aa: CASSFLSGGEQYF
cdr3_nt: TGTGCCAGCAGTTTTTTGTCTGGCGGTGAGCAGTACTTC

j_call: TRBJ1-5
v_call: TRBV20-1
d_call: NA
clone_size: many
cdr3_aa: CSAEDRVSNQPQHF
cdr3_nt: TGCAGTGCAGAGGACAGAGTTAGCAATCAGCCCCAGCATTTT

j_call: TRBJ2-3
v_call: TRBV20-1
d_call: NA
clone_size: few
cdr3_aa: CSARSAGVTDTQYF
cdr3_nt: TGCAGTGCTAGATCTGCAGGGGTCACAGATACGCAGTATTTT

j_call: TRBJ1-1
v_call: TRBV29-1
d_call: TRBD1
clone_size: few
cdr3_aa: CSVGDRGGTEAFF
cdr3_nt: TGCAGCGTTGGGGACAGGGGAGGAACTGAAGCTTTCTTT

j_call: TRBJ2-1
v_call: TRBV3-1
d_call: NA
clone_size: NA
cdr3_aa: CASSQFAGEQFF
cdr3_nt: TGTGCCAGCAGCCAATTTGCGGGTGAGCAGTTCTTC

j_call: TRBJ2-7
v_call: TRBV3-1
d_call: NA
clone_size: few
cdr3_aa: CASSQDLEGPSYEQYF
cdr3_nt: TGTGCCAGCAGCCAAGATCTGGAGGGGCCTAGCTACGAGCAGTACTTC

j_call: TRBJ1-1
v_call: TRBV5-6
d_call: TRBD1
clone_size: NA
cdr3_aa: CASSPPYTGQGDEAFF
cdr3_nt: TGTGCCAGCAGCCCACCATATACGGGACAGGGAGATGAAGCTTTCTTT

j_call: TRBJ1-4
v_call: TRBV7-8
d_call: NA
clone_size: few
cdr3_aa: CASSLASTAGGEKLFF
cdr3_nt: TGTGCCAGCAGCTTAGCGTCGACAGCGGGTGGTGAAAAACTGTTTTTT

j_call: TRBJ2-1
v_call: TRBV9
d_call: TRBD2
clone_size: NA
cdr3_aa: CASSVGGSGPGNEQFF
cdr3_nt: TGTGCCAGCAGCGTCGGCGGGAGTGGGCCTGGGAATGAGCAGTTCTTC

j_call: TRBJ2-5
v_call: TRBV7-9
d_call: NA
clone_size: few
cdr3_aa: CASSSPYGMAETQYF
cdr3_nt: TGTGCCAGCAGCTCCCCCTATGGGATGGCGGAGACCCAGTACTTC

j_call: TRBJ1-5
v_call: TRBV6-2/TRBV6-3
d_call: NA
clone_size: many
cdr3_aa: CASTQRTYNQPQHF
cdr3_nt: TGTGCCAGCACCCAGAGGACCTACAATCAGCCCCAGCATTTT

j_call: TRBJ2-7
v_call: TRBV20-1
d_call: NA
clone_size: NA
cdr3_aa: CSATRDSYEQYF
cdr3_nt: TGCAGTGCTACGAGGGACTCCTACGAGCAGTACTTC